One sample yielded the 23 T cell receptor beta chains listed below, sequenced in a study of blood T cells in healthy people across ages. With a J-beta primer mix and a sample-barcoded 5' primer, a second PCR ran 7 to 11 cycles. Each CDR3 protein is one row after TCRdb ran MiXCR on the 5' RACE reads. The table shows about 800,000 distinct CDR3 sequences, with roughly 25% occurring only once. The sample was also reused in another study, on T cells of mothers and their children.

Material: blood. The origin of the receptors is a boy under 18 in good health.

The chain couples TRBV19 to TRBJ2-1; D is uncertain. CDR1 LNHDA and CDR2 SQIVND come from the germline V gene (reference sequence). Trimming shortened V by 6 bases and J by 0 bases, and 9 bases separated the two germline ends. This CDR3 spans 14 amino acids. CDR3 sequence: CASRGYSSYNEQFF. The CDR3 DNA reads TGTGCCAGTAGGGGGTACAGCTCCTACAATGAGCAGTTCTTC.

Regarding this clonotype: The CDR3 carries no conserved terminal phenylalanine or tryptophan, so it likely arises from a read error. J is TRBJ1-1 and V is TRBV4-3; no firm D call. Germline values: CDR1 LGHNA, CDR2 YSLEER. V shed 2 bases and J shed 0 bases, with 4 bases lying between them. The CDR3 sequence is 13 residues long. CDR3 residues: CASSQSLNTEAFL. Here the CDR3 DNA reads TGCGCCAGCAGCCAAAGTTTGAACACTGAAGCTTTCCTT.

CDR3 residues: CASSYSRVGDRHYEQYF. DNA for the CDR3: TGTGCCAGCAGTTACTCGAGGGTCGGGGACAGGCACTACGAGCAGTACTTC. V gene TRBV6-2 or TRBV6-3 combines with J gene TRBJ2-7, with TRBD1 matching over 8 bases. This CDR3 spans 17 amino acids. CDR1 and CDR2 (germline): MNHEY, SVGEGT. V trimming: 0 bases; J trimming: 3 bases; junction bases outside the gene matches: 10.

The genes are TRBV6-5 and TRBJ1-3, with D tentatively TRBD1 (5 bases). CDR1 and CDR2 (germline): MNHEY, SVGAGI. There are 19 residues in the CDR3. V lost 0 bases and J lost 7, with 25 bases in between. The CDR3 region has the DNA TGTGCCAGCAGTTACTCTATCTCTGGGACTACAATGCCGAGGAACACCATATATTTT. Translation gives CASSYSISGTTMPRNTIYF.

This sequence joins TRBV7-9 and TRBJ2-1, with TRBD2 matching over 9 bases. V shed 5 bases and J 7 bases; nucleotides not matched to a gene: 12. Germline V gives CDR1 SEHNR, CDR2 FQNEAQ (reference sequence). The CDR3 has 16 residues. The DNA for the CDR3 is TGTGCCAGCAGCCCGCAGCTTAGCGGGAGTTTGAATGAGCAGTTCTTC. This codes for CASSPQLSGSLNEQFF.

This clonotype was counted between two and nine times. The rearrangement joins TRBV6-4 to TRBJ2-3, with D uncertain. Germline CDR1 MRHNA, CDR2 SNTAGT. The CDR3 has 16 residues. Trimming removed 2 bases at V and 0 bases at J, with 12 bases between. This CDR3 reads CASSDGKESSTDTQYF. CDR3 bases: TGTGCCAGCAGTGACGGTAAAGAATCTAGCACAGATACGCAGTATTTT.

The sample holds a few counts of this clonotype. The rearrangement uses TRBV19 and TRBJ1-2, with D unclear. The CDR3 length is 13 residues. Germline lookup yields CDR1 LNHDA and CDR2 SQIVND (reference sequence). V lost 2 bases and J 4 bases, leaving 8 bases between the germline ends. CDR3 DNA sequence: TGTGCCAGTAGTATAAGTACTCTCTATGGCTACACCTTC. As protein: CASSISTLYGYTF.

In this sample, this clonotype turned up a few times. V usage is TRBV18 and J usage is TRBJ2-3; D is possibly TRBD2 (5 bases). The CDR3 is 16 amino acids. CDR1 is KGHSH, CDR2 LQKENI, per germline. The germline V and J ends were trimmed by 4 bases and 2 bases, with 16 bases remaining between them. For the CDR3, the DNA is TGTGCCAGCTCACGTGCTCGGCTAGCCCTCACAGATACGCAGTATTTT. This codes for CASSRARLALTDTQYF.

The rearrangement joins TRBV7-2 to TRBJ2-7; a weak D match, TRBD2 (6 bases). The germline V gene has CDR1 SGHTA and CDR2 FQGNSA. The CDR3 is 13 amino acids. The germline V and J ends were trimmed by 5 bases and 5 bases, with 13 bases remaining between them. The CDR3 reads CASSPPGVNEQYF. The DNA of the CDR3 is TGTGCCAGCAGCCCCCCGGGGGTAAACGAGCAGTACTTC.

The V and J genes are TRBV15 and TRBJ1-2, with a weak D call TRBD1 (5 bases). The CDR3 sequence is 20 residues long. Germline values: CDR1 LNHNV, CDR2 YYDKDF (reference sequence). V gave up 0 bases and J gave up 2 bases, with 25 bases separating them. The chain's CDR3 is CATSRDRGDSRSSKNYGYTF. In DNA, the CDR3 is TGTGCCACCAGCAGAGATCGGGGCGACAGCCGAAGTTCAAAAAACTATGGCTACACCTTC.

V gene TRBV6-1 combines with J gene TRBJ2-5, with TRBD2 matching over 7 bases. The CDR3 is 13 amino acids. Germline V lookup: CDR1 MNHNS, CDR2 SASEGT. The V gene end was trimmed by 5 bases and the J gene end by 5 bases; junction bases not matched to a gene: 5. CDR3 loop: CASSHSGRETQYF. The CDR3 bases are TGTGCCAGCAGTCATAGCGGGCGGGAGACCCAGTACTTC.

As for this clonotype: The junction shows a germline mismatch at one end, possibly a read error. Here the CDR3 reads CSVVQGAYTVAFF. The CDR3 DNA reads TGCAGCGTTGTCCAGGGGGCCTACACTGTAGCTTTCTTT. This chain uses TRBV29-1 with TRBJ1-1, with TRBD1 identical over 8 bases. This CDR3 comprises 13 residues. Germline lookup yields CDR1 SQVTM and CDR2 ANQGSEA. Combining the CDR3 with reference TRBV29-1 and TRBJ1-1 gives the whole variable domain SAVISQKPSRDICQRGTSLTIQCQVDSQVTMMFWYRQQPGQSLTLIATANQGSEATYESGFVIDKFPISRPNLTFSTLTVSNMSPEDSSIYLCSVVQGAYTVAFFGQGTRLTVV.

This clonotype has just a few counts. V usage is TRBV18 and J usage is TRBJ2-3; tentatively, D is TRBD1 (5 bases). Germline loops: CDR1 KGHSH, CDR2 LQKENI. The ends were cut back, 5 bases at V and 3 bases at J, with 9 bases in the middle. The CDR3 totals 13 residues. This CDR3 is CASSSDMTDTQYF. The CDR3 region has the DNA TGTGCCAGCTCATCGGACATGACAGATACGCAGTATTTT.

This clonotype was found a few times. The rearrangement uses TRBV5-1 and TRBJ2-7; 8 bases agree with TRBD1. J gave up 0 bases and V 3 bases, and 11 bases lay outside the gene matches. The CDR3 is made up of 17 amino acids. The germline CDR1 and CDR2 sequences are SGHRS and YFSETQ. The CDR3 spells CASSSKPGQDFSYEQYF. CDR3 nucleotides: TGCGCCAGCAGCTCAAAACCGGGACAGGACTTCTCCTACGAGCAGTACTTC.

J is TRBJ2-7 and V is TRBV6-1; the match to TRBD2 covers 9 bases. From germline, CDR1 is MNHNS and CDR2 SASEGT. This CDR3 region has 15 residues. V lost 3 bases to trimming and J lost 1 base; unmatched junction nucleotides: 4. As DNA, the CDR3 is TGTGCCAGCAGTGAGCTAGCGGGGATGTCCTACGAGCAGTACTTC. Its protein product is CASSELAGMSYEQYF.

The V and J genes are TRBV7-2 and TRBJ2-5, with TRBD1 identical over 7 bases. Trimming at V came to 0 bases and at J to 7 bases, leaving 5 bases not matched to a gene. Germline-derived CDR1 and CDR2 are SGHTA and FQGNSA. The CDR3 has 14 residues. This chain's CDR3 is CASSLAGGSGTQYF. Written as DNA, the CDR3 is TGTGCCAGCAGCTTAGCAGGGGGCTCAGGGACCCAGTACTTC.

This clonotype was seen only once. CDR3: CASRESGTGGYGYTF. CDR3 nucleotide sequence: TGTGCCAGCAGGGAGTCTGGGACAGGTGGCTATGGCTACACCTTC. The chain couples TRBV27 to TRBJ1-2, with 8 bases fitting TRBD1. The V gene's germline CDR1 is MNHEY and CDR2 SMNVEV (reference sequence). Germline trimming cut 6 bases from V and 4 bases from J; bases unmatched to any gene: 10. This CDR3 has 15 residues.

This clonotype was detected only a few times. V and J are TRBV9 and TRBJ2-1, with 9 bases matching TRBD1. Trimming at V came to 0 bases and at J to 3 bases, leaving 7 bases not matched to a gene. Germline CDR1 reads SGDLS; CDR2 reads YYNGEE. The CDR3 runs to 17 residues. The CDR3 loop is CASSVDRGTGIYNEQFF. The CDR3 nucleotides are TGTGCCAGCAGCGTAGATCGGGGGACAGGGATCTACAATGAGCAGTTCTTC.

This clonotype was recorded once. The chain employs TRBV27 and TRBJ2-6, with 9 bases lining up with TRBD1. Germline V gives CDR1 MNHEY, CDR2 SMNVEV (reference sequence). V trimming: 5 bases; J trimming: 0 bases; junction bases outside the gene matches: 8. The CDR3 spans 18 residues. CDR3: CASSRWTGEVSGANVLTF. The CDR3 DNA is TGTGCCAGCAGTCGTTGGACAGGGGAAGTCTCTGGGGCCAACGTCCTGACTTTC.

This clonotype has just a few counts. CDR3 DNA: TGTGCCAGCAGCCCCGGACAGGGCAGCTTATACAATGAGCAGTTCTTC. This sequence encodes CASSPGQGSLYNEQFF. The chain employs TRBV7-3 and TRBJ2-5, with 8 bases that match TRBD1. TRBJ2-1 explains the end of the DNA better; the J call may be wrong. The length of the CDR3 is 16 residues. Per the germline V gene, CDR1 is SGHTA and CDR2 is FQGTGA.

About this clonotype: A much larger clone lies one base from this, so it may be a read error. The genes are TRBV6-4 and TRBJ2-5, with D tentatively TRBD1 or TRBD2 (6 bases each). Germline values: CDR1 MRHNA, CDR2 SNTAGT. Trimming took off 1 base at V and 9 bases at J, with 12 bases between the two ends. This CDR3 is built from 13 residues. CDR3 sequence: CASSDYLGGPQYF. The CDR3 coding sequence is TGTGCCAGCAGTGACTATCTAGGGGGGCCCCAGTACTTC.

This clonotype was counted only a few times. The chain joins TRBV20-1 to TRBJ1-1, with 8 bases that match TRBD1. V dropped 5 bases and J dropped 1; count of bases not matched to a gene: 6. Germline CDR1 and CDR2: DFQATT and SNEGSKA (reference sequence). CDR3 size: 14 residues. The CDR3 here is CSARRDRKNTEAFF. The CDR3 bases are TGCAGTGCTCGCCGGGACAGGAAGAACACTGAAGCTTTCTTT.

This chain joins TRBV20-1 and TRBJ2-5; TRBD1 matches at 8 bases. The last part of the DNA fits TRBJ2-1 better; the J call may be wrong. Germline CDR1 reads DFQATT; CDR2 reads SNEGSKA (reference sequence). The CDR3 totals 13 residues. As DNA, the CDR3 is TGCAGTGCTAGTGATTTCGACAGGGGCGAGCAGTTCTTC. This sequence encodes CSASDFDRGEQFF.